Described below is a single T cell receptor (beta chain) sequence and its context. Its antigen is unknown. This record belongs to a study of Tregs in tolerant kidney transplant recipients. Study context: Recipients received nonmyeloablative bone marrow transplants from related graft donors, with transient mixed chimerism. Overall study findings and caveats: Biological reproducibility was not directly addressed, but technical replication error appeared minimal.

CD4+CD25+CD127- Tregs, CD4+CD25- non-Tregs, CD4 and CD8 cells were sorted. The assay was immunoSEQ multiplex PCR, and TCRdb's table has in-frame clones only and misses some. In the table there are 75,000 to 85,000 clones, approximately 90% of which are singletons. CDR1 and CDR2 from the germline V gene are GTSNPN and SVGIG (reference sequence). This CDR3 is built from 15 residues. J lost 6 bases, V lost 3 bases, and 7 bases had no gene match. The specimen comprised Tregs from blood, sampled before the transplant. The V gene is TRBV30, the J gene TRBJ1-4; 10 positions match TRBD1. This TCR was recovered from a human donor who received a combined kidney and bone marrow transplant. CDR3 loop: CAWRSRGTGDEKLFF. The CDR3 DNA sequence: TGTGCCTGGAGGAGTAGGGGGACAGGGGATGAAAAACTGTTTTTT.